These T cell receptor beta chains were read from a single sample in a study of blood T cell repertoires in COVID-19. This table comes from immunoSEQ multiplex PCR, and its TCRdb copy is limited to in-frame clones, with some not included. The table records approximately 240,000 clones, roughly 84% of them present only once. Sequencing was performed on peripheral blood. These receptors were taken from a woman aged 25 to 45 who had recovered from COVID-19. CDR3s include the opening cysteine and the closing phenylalanine or tryptophan. The size entry is marked missing in some rows and otherwise reads once, few, many or a size class.

CDR3 protein | V gene | clone size
CASSVGGGRELNTQYF | TRBV9 | -
CASSSKYRRPEQYF | TRBV21-1 | once
CASSPLRTENSPLHF | TRBV18 | -
CASSPLPLGDSPLHF | TRBV18 | -
CASSPSVSYEQYF | TRBV3-1/TRBV3-2 | -
CASRLYKNEKLFF | TRBV6-5 | -
CASSPVPGQGDSPLHF | TRBV18 | -
CASWTGNYGYTF | TRBV25-1 | -
CATTPGLAGGPQETQYF | TRBV15 | once
CASSLKGLAGGPTDTQYF | TRBV5-5 | -
CASSPVGAADTQYF | TRBV6-6 | -
CASSQGLPGQGYPYEQYF | TRBV4-2 | many
CASANVPGRAYEQYF | TRBV28 | -
CASSSQQQFF | TRBV7-9 | few
CASGSGAQETQYF | TRBV7-3 | -
CASSEIYRDRVSNEQFF | TRBV6-4 | -